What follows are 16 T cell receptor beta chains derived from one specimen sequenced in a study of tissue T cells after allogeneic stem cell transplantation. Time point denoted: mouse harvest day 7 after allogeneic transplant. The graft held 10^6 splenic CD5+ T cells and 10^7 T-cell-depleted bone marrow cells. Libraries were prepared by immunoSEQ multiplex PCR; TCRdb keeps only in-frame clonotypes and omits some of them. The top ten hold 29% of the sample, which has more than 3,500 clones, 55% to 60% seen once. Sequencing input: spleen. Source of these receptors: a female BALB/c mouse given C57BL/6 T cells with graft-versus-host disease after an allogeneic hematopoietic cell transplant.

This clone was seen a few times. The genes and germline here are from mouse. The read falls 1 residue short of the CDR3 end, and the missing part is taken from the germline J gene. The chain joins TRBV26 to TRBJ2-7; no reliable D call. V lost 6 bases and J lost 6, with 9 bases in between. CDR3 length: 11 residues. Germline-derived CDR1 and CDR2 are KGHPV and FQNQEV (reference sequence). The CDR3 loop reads CASRREGEQYF. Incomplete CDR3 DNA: TGTGCCAGCAGGAGGGAGGGTGAACAGTAC.

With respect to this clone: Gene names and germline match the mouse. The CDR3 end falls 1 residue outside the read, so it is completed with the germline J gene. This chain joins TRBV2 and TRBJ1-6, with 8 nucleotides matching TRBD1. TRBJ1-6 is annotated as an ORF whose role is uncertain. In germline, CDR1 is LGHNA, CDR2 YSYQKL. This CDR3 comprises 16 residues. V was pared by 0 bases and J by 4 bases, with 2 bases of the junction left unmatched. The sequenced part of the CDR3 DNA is TGTGCCAGCAGCCAAGAACACAGGGGGTATAATTCGCCCCTCTAC. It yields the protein CASSQEHRGYNSPLY. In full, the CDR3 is CASSQEHRGYNSPLYF.

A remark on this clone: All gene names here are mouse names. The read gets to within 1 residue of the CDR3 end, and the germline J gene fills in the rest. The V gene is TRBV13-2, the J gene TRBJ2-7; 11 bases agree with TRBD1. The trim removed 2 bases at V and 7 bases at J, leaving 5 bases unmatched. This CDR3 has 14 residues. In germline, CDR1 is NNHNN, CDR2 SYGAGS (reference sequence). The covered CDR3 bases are TGTGCCAGCGGTGAGATGGACAGGGGGCGAGAACAGTAC. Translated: CASGEMDRGREQY. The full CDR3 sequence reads CASGEMDRGREQYF.

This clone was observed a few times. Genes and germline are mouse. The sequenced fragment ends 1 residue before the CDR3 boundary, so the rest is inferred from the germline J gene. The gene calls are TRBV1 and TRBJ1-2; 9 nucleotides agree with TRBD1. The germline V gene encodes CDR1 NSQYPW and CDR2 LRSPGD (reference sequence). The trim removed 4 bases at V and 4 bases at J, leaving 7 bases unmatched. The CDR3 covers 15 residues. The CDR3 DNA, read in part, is TGCACCTGCAGTGACAGGGGGCGCCTCGGCTCCGACTACACC. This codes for CTCSDRGRLGSDYT. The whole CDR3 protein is CTCSDRGRLGSDYTF.

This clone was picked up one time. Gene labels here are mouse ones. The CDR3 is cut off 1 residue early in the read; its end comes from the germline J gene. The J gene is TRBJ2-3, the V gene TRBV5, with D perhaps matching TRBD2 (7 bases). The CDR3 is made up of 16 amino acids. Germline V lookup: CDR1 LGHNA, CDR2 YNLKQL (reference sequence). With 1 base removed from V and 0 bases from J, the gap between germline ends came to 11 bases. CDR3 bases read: TGTGCCAGCAGCCAAGTCTGGGGGCTTAGTGCAGAAACGCTGTAT. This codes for CASSQVWGLSAETLY. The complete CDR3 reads CASSQVWGLSAETLYF.

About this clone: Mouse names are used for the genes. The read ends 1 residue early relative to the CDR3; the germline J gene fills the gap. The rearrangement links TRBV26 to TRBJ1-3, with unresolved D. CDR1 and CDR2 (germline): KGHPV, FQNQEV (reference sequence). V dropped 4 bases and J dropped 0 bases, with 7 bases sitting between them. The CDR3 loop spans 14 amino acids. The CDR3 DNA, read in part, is TGTGCCAGCAGTCCGACAAATTCTGGAAATACGCTCTAT. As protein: CASSPTNSGNTLY. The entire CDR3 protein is CASSPTNSGNTLYF.

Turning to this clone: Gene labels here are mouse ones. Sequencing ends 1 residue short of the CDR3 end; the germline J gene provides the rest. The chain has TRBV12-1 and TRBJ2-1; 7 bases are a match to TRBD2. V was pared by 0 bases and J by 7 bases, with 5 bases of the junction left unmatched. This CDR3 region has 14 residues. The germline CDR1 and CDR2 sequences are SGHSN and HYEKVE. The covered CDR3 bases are TGTGCCAGCTCTCTCCTGGGGGTGCGGGCTGAGCAGTTC. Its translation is CASSLLGVRAEQF. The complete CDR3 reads CASSLLGVRAEQFF.

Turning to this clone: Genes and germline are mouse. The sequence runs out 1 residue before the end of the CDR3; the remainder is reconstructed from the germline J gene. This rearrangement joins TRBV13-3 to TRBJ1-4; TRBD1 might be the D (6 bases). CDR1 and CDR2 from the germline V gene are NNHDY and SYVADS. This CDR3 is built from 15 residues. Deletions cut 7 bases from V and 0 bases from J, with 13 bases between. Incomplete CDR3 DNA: TGTGCCAGCCCTCGGGACACCATTTCCAACGAAAGATTATTT. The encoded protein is CASPRDTISNERLF. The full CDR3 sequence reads CASPRDTISNERLFF.

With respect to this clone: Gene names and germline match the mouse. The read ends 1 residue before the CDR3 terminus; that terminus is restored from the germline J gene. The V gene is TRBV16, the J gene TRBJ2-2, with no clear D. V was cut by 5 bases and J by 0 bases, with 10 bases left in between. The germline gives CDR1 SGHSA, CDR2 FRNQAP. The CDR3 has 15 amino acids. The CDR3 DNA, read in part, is TGTGCAAGCAGCAAGCCCCTAGCAAACACCGGGCAGCTCTAC. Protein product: CASSKPLANTGQLY. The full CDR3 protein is CASSKPLANTGQLYF.

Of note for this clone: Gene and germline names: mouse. The sequenced part of the CDR3 DNA is TGTGCCAGCAGTGATGGGGCCCTGGGGGGGCTTGAACAGTAC. It translates to CASSDGALGGLEQY. The whole CDR3 protein is CASSDGALGGLEQYF. J is TRBJ2-7 and V is TRBV13-1; 10 bases line up with TRBD2. Read data end 1 residue before the CDR3 end; the end is taken from the germline J gene. The CDR3 consists of 15 residues. With 0 bases clipped from V and 6 bases from J, the junction kept 6 bases outside the gene matches. Germline V gene sequence: CDR1 NSHNY, CDR2 SYGAGN.

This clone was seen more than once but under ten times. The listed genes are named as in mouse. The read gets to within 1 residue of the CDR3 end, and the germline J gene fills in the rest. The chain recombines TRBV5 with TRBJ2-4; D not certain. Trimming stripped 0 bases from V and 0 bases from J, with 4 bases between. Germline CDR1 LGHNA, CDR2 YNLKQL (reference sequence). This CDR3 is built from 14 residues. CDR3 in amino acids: CASSQEPSQNTLYF. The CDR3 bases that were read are TGTGCCAGCAGCCAAGAACCAAGTCAAAACACCTTGTAC.

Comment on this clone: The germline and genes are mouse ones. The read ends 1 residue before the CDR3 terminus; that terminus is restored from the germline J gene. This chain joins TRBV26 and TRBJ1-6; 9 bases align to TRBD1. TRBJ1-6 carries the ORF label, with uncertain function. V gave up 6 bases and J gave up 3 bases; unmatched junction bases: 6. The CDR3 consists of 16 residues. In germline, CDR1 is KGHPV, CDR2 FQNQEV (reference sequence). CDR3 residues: CASRHRDRVYNSPLYF. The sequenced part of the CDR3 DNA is TGTGCCAGCAGGCACCGGGACAGGGTCTATAATTCGCCCCTCTAC.

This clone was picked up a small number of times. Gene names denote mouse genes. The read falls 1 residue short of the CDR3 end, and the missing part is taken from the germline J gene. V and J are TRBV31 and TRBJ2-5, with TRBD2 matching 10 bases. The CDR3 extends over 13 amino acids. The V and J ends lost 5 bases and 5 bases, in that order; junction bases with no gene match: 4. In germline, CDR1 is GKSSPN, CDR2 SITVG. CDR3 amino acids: CAWDLGGRDTQYF. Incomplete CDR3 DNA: TGTGCCTGGGACCTGGGGGGGCGAGACACCCAGTAC.

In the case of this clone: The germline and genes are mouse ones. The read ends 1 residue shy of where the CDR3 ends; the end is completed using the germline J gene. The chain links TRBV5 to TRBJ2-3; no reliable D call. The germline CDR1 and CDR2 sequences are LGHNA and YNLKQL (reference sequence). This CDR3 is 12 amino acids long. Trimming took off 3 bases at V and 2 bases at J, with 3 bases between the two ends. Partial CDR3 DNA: TGTGCCAGCAGCCATGATGCAGAAACGCTGTAT. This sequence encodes CASSHDAETLY. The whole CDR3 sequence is CASSHDAETLYF.

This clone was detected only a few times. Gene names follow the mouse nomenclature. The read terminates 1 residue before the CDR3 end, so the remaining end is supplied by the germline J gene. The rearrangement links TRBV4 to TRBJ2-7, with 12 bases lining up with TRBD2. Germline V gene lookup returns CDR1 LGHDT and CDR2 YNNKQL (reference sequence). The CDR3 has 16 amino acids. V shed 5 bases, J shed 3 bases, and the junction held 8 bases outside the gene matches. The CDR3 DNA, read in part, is TGTGCCAGCAGCCAAGCGGACTGGGGGGGGGTCTATGAACAGTAC. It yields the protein CASSQADWGGVYEQY. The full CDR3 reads CASSQADWGGVYEQYF.

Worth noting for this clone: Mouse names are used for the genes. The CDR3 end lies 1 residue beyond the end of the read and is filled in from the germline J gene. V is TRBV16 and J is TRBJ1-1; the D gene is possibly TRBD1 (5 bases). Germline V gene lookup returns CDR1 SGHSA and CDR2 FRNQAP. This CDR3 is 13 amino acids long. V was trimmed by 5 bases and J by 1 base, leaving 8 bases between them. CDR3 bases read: TGTGCAAGCAGCCCGACAGAAAACACAGAAGTCTTC. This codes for CASSPTENTEVF. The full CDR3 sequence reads CASSPTENTEVFF.